This is a list of T cell receptor beta chains from one sample in a study of cytomegalovirus exposure and HLA in healthy donors. The repertoire was sequenced with immunoSEQ multiplex PCR; TCRdb's copy has only in-frame clones and lacks some. The table includes more than 140,000 clones, roughly 80% detected once. Sequencing used PBMCs. All receptors derive from a man aged 40-55 years in good health and CMV-seronegative. CDR3s include the opening cysteine and the closing phenylalanine or tryptophan.

>TRBV6-5|TRBJ1-5
CASSYSIGESQPQHF
>TRBV6-5|TRBJ1-1
CASSYGGYTEAFF
>TRBV4-3|TRBJ1-5
CASSQDLQFYSNQPQHF
>TRBV10-1|TRBJ2-3
CASSGGSGSTDTQYF
>TRBV11-2|TRBJ2-7
CASSRSGGTYEQYF
>TRBV5-1|TRBJ1-1
CASGRVGMNTEAFF
>TRBV4-3|TRBJ2-7
CASSHGAGAYEQYF
>TRBV27|TRBJ2-1
CASSFQTSGGGEQFF
>TRBV29-1|TRBJ2-1
CSVEGQGASSYNEQFF
>TRBV13|TRBJ2-1
CASSPGLAGGRNEQFF
>TRBV10-3|TRBJ1-2
CATGLSPNYGYTF
>TRBV15|TRBJ1-2
CATKLTGTAYGYTF
>TRBV6-5|-
CASSYEGYEQYF
>TRBV5-6|TRBJ2-7
CASSHVAGETYEQYF
>TRBV29-1|TRBJ1-2
CSVARGTGVSRGNGYTF
>TRBV6-4|TRBJ2-1
CASSKFTGVNEQFF
>TRBV14|TRBJ2-2
CASSPGLPNTGELFF
>TRBV30|TRBJ1-2
CAWGQGLSIGYTF
>TRBV7-9|TRBJ1-2
CASSLGVAYGYTF
>TRBV6-1|TRBJ1-6
CASSAGQGARGDSPLHF
>TRBV5-1|TRBJ1-5
CASSPQGLSDQPQHF
>TRBV4-3|TRBJ1-6
CASSQARQAYNSPLHF
>TRBV27|TRBJ2-3
CATSRDRDTDTQYF
>TRBV5-1|TRBJ1-4
CASSPYLGQGIYRKLFF
>TRBV6-4|TRBJ1-6
CASRGTVNSPLHF
>TRBV6-1|TRBJ1-6
CASSEGGFSPLHF
>TRBV2|TRBJ1-2
CASSGQGNFGGYTF
>TRBV5-6|TRBJ1-5
CASRFTVSNQPQHF